The 11 T cell receptor beta chains below all came from one sample that was sequenced in a study of cytomegalovirus exposure and HLA in healthy donors. The PCR used 60 Vbeta and 13 Jbeta primers. Data came from immunoSEQ multiplex PCR; TCRdb stores just in-frame clones and leaves some out. Here the sample spans around 100,000 clones, around 77% being singletons. Sequencing used PBMCs. All receptors come from a male donor in good health and CMV-seropositive.

The chain carries TRBV19 and TRBJ1-1; D not resolved. The CDR3 loop spans 14 amino acids. The germline gives CDR1 LNHDA, CDR2 SQIVND (reference sequence). V dropped 4 bases and J dropped 0 bases, with 9 bases sitting between them. Written as DNA, the CDR3 is TGTGCCAGTAGTAGACTTAATATGAACACTGAAGCTTTCTTT. Translation gives CASSRLNMNTEAFF.

This clone has a handful of counts. The CDR3 spells CASRREGQETQYF. The CDR3 region has the DNA TGTGCCAGCAGGCGGGAGGGTCAAGAGACCCAGTACTTC. This chain connects TRBV6-6 to TRBJ2-5; 9 bases map to TRBD2. Trimming cost V 6 bases and J 2 bases; bases outside gene matches: 1. The CDR3 length is 13 residues. The germline CDR1 and CDR2 sequences are MNHNY and SVGAGI (reference sequence).

The CDR3 coding sequence is TGTGCCAGCAGCCCCGCAGGGTTTAATGAAAAACTGTTTTTT. Its translation: CASSPAGFNEKLFF. V is TRBV7-9 and J is TRBJ1-4, with D possibly matching TRBD1 (5 bases). Trimming cost V 5 bases and J 4 bases, with 11 bases left between them. CDR1 is SEHNR and CDR2 is FQNEAQ in the germline V gene (reference sequence). The CDR3 loop spans 14 amino acids. Full variable domain (missing parts from reference TRBV7-9 and TRBJ1-4): DTGVSQNPRHKITKRGQNVTFRCDPISEHNRLYWYRQTLGQGPEFLTYFQNEAQLEKSRLLSDRFSAERPKGSFSTLEIQRTEQGDSAMYLCASSPAGFNEKLFFGSGTQLSVL.

This CDR3 is CASSLVGDRVYEQYF. CDR3 coding DNA: TGTGCCAGCAGCTTAGTCGGGGACAGGGTCTACGAGCAGTACTTC. V usage is TRBV7-2 and J usage is TRBJ2-7, with TRBD1 identical over 9 bases. Looked up from germline, CDR1 is SGHTA and CDR2 is FQGNSA. The CDR3 totals 15 residues. The junction had 4 bases not matched to a gene; V was cut back by 1 base and J by 3 bases.

The chain couples TRBV6-5 to TRBJ2-2, with 9 bases that match TRBD2. CDR1 is MNHEY, CDR2 SVGAGI, per germline. Losses at the gene ends were 6 bases for V and 7 bases for J; bases not matched to a gene: 9. The CDR3 runs to 15 residues. CDR3 in DNA: TGTGCCAGCAGACGCGGGAGGGCCCGGGACGGGGAGCTGTTTTTT. This sequence encodes CASRRGRARDGELFF.

The chain carries TRBV5-1 and TRBJ2-2; TRBD1 aligns across 11 bases. The germline V gene has CDR1 SGHRS and CDR2 YFSETQ. The CDR3 extends over 15 amino acids. V shed 2 bases and J 7 bases; nucleotides not matched to a gene: 4. The CDR3 DNA is TGCGCCAGCAGCTTAGGACAGGGGGCAGGCGGGGAGCTGTTTTTT. This gives the protein CASSLGQGAGGELFF.

The V call is TRBV18, the J call TRBJ1-5; TRBD1 matches at 12 bases. The CDR3 is made up of 18 amino acids. Trimming cost V 2 bases and J 7 bases; bases outside gene matches: 12. Germline-derived CDR1 and CDR2 are KGHSH and LQKENI. CDR3 residues: CASSPVMGQGAPGQPQHF. The CDR3 DNA is TGTGCCAGCTCACCAGTAATGGGACAGGGGGCGCCCGGCCAGCCCCAGCATTTT.

There are a few counts of this clone. The chain recombines TRBV6-5 with TRBJ1-1; perhaps TRBD1 as D (5 bases). The CDR3 extends over 15 amino acids. Trimming took 2 bases from V and 6 from J, leaving 16 bases between them. The germline V gene encodes CDR1 MNHEY and CDR2 SVGAGI. In nucleotides, the CDR3 is TGTGCCAGCAGTTACGGGCCAGGGTCCTCGGCTGAAGCTTTCTTT. Translation gives CASSYGPGSSAEAFF.

The chain has TRBV5-1 and TRBJ1-6; the match to TRBD1 covers 7 bases. CDR3 length equals 14 residues. V was clipped by 3 bases and J by 9 bases; unmatched bases: 6. Germline-derived CDR1 and CDR2 are SGHRS and YFSETQ. Here the CDR3 reads CASSSTGMASPLHF. In nucleotides, the CDR3 is TGCGCCAGCAGCTCGACAGGGATGGCTTCACCCCTCCACTTT. The variable domain in full, completed from reference TRBV5-1 and TRBJ1-6, reads KAGVTQTPRYLIKTRGQQVTLSCSPISGHRSVSWYQQTPGQGLQFLFEYFSETQRNKGNFPGRFSGRQFSNSRSEMNVSTLELGDSALYLCASSSTGMASPLHFGNGTRLTVT.

The rearrangement links TRBV4-3 to TRBJ1-4; D perhaps matches TRBD1 (6 bases). CDR1 LGHNA and CDR2 YSLEER come from the germline V gene. V shed 2 bases and J shed 8 bases, with 15 bases lying between them. The CDR3 runs 15 residues. The CDR3 bases are TGCGCCAGCAGCCAAAGGGGGGGACTTGGGGAAAAACTGTTTTTT. This codes for CASSQRGGLGEKLFF.

This clone was observed a single time. The J gene is TRBJ1-5, the V gene TRBV6-1; D is unresolved. The CDR3 contains 15 residues. Trimming took 0 bases from V and 4 from J, leaving 10 bases between them. Germline CDR1 and CDR2: MNHNS and SASEGT. The CDR3 bases are TGTGCCAGCAGTGAAGCGCTTCAGGCTAATCAGCCCCAGCATTTT. The encoded protein is CASSEALQANQPQHF.